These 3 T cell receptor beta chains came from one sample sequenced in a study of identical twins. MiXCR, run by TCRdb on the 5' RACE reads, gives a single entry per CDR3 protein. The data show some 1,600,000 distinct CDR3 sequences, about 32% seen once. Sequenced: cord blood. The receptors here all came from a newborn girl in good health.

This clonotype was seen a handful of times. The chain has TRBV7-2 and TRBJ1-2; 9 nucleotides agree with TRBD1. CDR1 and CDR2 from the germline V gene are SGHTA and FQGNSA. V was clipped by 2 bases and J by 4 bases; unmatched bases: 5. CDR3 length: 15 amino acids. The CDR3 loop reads CASSLYGTGTYGYTF. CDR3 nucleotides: TGTGCCAGCAGCTTATATGGGACAGGGACCTATGGCTACACCTTC.

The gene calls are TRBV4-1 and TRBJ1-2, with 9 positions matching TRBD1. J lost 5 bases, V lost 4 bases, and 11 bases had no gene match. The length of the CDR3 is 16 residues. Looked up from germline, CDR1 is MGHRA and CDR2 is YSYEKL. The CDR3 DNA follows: TGCGCCAGCAGCCCTTCTACCGGGACAGGGCGGTATGGCTACACCTTC. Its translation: CASSPSTGTGRYGYTF.

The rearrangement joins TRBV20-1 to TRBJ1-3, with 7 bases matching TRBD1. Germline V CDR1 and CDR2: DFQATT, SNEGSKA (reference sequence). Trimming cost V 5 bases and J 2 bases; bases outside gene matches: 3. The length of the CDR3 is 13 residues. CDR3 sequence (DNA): TGCAGTGCTCAGGGGGGGCCTGGAAACACCATATATTTT. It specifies CSAQGGPGNTIYF.